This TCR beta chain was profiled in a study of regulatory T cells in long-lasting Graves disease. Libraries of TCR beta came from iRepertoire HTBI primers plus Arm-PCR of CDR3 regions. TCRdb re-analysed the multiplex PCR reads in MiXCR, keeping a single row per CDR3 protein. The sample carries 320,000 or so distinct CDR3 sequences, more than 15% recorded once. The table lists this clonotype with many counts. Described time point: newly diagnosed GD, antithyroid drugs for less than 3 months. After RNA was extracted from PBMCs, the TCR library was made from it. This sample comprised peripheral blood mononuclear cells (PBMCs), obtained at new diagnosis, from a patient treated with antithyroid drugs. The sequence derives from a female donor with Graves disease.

The CDR3 nucleotides are TGTGCCAGCAGCGATCAGGGAGGCTATGGCTACACCTTC. It codes for CASSDQGGYGYTF. J is TRBJ1-2 and V is TRBV11-2; a possible D gene is TRBD1 (5 bases). Trimming removed 5 bases from V and 4 bases from J, with 11 bases in between. Germline values: CDR1 SGHAT, CDR2 FQNNGV. The CDR3 sequence is 13 residues long.